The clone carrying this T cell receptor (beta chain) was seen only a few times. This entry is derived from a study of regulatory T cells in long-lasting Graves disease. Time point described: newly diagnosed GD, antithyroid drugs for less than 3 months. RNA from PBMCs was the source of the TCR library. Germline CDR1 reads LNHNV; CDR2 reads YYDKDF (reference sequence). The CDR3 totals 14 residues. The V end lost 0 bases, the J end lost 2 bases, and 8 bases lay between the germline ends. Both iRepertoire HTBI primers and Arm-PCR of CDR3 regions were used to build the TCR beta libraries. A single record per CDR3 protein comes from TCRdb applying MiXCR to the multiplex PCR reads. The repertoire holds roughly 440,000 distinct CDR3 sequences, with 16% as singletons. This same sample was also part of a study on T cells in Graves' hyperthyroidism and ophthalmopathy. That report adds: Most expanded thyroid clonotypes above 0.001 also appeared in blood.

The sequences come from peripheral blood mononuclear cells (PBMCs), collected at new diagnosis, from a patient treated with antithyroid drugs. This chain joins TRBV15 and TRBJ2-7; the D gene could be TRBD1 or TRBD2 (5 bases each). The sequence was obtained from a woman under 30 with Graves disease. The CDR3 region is CATSRDLGAYEQYF. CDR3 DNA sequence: TGTGCCACCAGCAGAGATCTGGGGGCCTACGAGCAGTACTTC.